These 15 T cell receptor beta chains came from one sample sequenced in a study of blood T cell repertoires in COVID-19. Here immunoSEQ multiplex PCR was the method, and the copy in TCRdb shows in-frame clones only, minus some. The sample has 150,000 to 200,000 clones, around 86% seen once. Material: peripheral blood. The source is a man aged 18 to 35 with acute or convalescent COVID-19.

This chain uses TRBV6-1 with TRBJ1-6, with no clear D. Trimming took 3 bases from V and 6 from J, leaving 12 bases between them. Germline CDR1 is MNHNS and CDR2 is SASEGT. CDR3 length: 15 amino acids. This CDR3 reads CASSESPGFNSPLHF. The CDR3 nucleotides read TGTGCCAGCAGTGAGTCACCCGGTTTTAATTCACCCCTCCACTTT.

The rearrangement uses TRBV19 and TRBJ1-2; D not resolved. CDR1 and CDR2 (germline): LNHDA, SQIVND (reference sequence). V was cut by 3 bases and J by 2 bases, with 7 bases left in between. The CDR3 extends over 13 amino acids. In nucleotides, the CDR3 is TGTGCCAGTAGTATTAACAGCAACTATGGCTACACCTTC. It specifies CASSINSNYGYTF.

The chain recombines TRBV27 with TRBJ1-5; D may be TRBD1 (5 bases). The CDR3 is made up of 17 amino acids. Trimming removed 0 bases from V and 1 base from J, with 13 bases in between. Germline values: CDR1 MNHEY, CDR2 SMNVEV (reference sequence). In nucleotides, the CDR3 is TGTGCCAGCAGTTTATCGGGAGGGGTCACGAGCAATCAGCCCCAGCATTTT. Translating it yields CASSLSGGVTSNQPQHF.

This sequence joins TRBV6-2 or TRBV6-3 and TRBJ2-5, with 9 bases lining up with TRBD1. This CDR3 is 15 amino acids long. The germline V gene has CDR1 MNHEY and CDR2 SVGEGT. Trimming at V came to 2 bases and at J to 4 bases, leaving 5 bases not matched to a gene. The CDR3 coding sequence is TGTGCCAGCAGTTACGGGGACAGGGACGTAGAGACCCAGTACTTC. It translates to CASSYGDRDVETQYF.

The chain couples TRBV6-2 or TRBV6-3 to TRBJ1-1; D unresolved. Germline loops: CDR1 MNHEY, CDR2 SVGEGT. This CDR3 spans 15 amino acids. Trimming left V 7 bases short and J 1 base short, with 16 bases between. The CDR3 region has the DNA TGTGCCAGCACCCCCCCCCGGGTGGGGAACACTGAAGCTTTCTTT. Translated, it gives CASTPPRVGNTEAFF.

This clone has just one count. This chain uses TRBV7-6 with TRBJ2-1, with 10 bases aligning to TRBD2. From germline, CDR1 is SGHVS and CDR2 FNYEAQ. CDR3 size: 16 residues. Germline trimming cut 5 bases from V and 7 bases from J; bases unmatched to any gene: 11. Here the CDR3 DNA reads TGTGCCAGCAGCCCCATCCAAGCGGGGGGGCCGAATGAGCAGTTCTTC. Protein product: CASSPIQAGGPNEQFF.

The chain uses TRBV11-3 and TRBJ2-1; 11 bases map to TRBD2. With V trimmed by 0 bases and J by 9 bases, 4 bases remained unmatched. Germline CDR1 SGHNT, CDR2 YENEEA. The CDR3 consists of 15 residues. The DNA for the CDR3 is TGTGCCAGCAGCTTAGACGTAGCGGGGGGGAGTGAGCAGTTCTTC. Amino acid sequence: CASSLDVAGGSEQFF.

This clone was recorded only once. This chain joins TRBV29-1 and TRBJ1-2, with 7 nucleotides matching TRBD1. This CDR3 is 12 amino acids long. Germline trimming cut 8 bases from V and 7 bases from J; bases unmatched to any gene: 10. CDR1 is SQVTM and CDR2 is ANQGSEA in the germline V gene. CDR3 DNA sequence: TGCAGCTCGGACCCAGGGGGGAGTGGCTACACCTTC. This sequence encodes CSSDPGGSGYTF.

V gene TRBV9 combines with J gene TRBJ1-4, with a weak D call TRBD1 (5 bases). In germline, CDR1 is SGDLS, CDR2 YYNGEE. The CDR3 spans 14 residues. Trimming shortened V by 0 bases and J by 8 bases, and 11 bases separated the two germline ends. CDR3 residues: CASSVDTKGEKLFF. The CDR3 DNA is TGTGCCAGCAGCGTAGACACCAAGGGGGAAAAACTGTTTTTT.

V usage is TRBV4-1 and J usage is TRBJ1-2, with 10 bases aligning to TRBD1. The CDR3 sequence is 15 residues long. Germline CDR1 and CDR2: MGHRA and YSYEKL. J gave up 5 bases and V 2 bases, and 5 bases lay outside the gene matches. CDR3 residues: CASSQPRTGGYGYTF. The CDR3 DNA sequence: TGCGCCAGCAGCCAACCGCGGACAGGGGGGTATGGCTACACCTTC.

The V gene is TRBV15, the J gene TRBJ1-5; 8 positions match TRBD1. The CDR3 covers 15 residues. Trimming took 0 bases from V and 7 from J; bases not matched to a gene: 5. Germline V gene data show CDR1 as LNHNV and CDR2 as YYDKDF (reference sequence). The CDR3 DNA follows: TGTGCCACCAGCAGAGACAGGGGGCCGGGGCAGCCCCAGCATTTT. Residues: CATSRDRGPGQPQHF.

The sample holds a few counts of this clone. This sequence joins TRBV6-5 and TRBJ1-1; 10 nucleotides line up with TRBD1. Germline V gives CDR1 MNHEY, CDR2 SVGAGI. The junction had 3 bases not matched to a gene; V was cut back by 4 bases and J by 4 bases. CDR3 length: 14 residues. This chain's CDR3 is CASSSGTGVTEAFF. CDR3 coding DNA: TGTGCCAGCAGTTCTGGGACAGGGGTCACTGAAGCTTTCTTT.

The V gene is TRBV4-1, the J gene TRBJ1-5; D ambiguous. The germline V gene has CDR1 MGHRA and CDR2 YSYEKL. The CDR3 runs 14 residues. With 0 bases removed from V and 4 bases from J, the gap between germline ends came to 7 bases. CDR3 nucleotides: TGCGCCAGCAGCCAAGATTCACTGAATCAGCCCCAGCATTTT. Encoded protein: CASSQDSLNQPQHF.

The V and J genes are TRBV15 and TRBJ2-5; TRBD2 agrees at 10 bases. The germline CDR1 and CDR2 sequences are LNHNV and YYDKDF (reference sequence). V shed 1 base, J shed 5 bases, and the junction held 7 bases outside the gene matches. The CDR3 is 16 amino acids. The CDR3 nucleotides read TGTGCCACCAGCAGAGCGCTAGCGGGGGTGGGTGAGACCCAGTACTTC. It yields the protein CATSRALAGVGETQYF.

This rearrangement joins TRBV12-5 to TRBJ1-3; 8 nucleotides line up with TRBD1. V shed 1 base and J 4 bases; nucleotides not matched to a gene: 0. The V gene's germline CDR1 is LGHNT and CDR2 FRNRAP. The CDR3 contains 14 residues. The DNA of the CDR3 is TGTGCTAGTGGTTTGGGGACAGGGGGAAACACCATATATTTT. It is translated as CASGLGTGGNTIYF.